This TCR beta chain came from a study of identical twins. There are a few counts of this clonotype. Its target is not known. TCRdb re-derived calls from the 5' RACE reads in MiXCR, one entry per CDR3 protein. The sample has hundreds of thousands of distinct CDR3 sequences; 15% to 20% are singletons. Germline lookup yields CDR1 SGDLS and CDR2 YYNGEE. CDR3 length: 12 residues. V shed 2 bases and J shed 6 bases, with 6 bases lying between them. Study outcomes and limitations: Partial confounding of zero-insertion analyses by invariant MAIT and iNKT cells was possible. There was more out-of-frame TCR alpha sharing in monozygotic twins than models estimated.

This sample also appeared in a second study, on T cells expressing NK-cell markers. As that study records: In several experiments, sorting was restricted to alpha-beta TCR T cells by an anti-gamma-delta TCR antibody. Once again these clonotypes came out on top in the CD3+CD56-NKG2C+ fraction of several donors.

Sequencing was done on a sample of PBMCs. V is TRBV9 and J is TRBJ2-1; D uncertain. The receptor comes from a woman younger than 35 in good health. As DNA, the CDR3 is TGTGCCAGCAGCGTCAGGTCCAATGAGCAGTTCTTC. This gives the protein CASSVRSNEQFF.